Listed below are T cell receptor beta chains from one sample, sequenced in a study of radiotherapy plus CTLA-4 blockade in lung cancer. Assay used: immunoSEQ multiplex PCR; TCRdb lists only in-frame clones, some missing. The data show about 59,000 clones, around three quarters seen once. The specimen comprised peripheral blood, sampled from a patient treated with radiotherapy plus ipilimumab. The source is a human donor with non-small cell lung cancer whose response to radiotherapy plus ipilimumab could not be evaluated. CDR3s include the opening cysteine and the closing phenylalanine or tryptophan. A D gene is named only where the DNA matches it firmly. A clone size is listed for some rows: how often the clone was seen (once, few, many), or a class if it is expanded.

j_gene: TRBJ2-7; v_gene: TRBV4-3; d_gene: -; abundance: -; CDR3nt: TGCGCCAGCAGCCAAGATCCGTTGGGGGGAACCTACGAGCAGTACTTC; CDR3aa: CASSQDPLGGTYEQYF
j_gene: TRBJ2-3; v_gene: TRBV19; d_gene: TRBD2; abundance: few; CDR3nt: TGTGCCAGTATCCGCGGGGGGGCCGGCACAGATACGCAGTATTTT; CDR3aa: CASIRGGAGTDTQYF
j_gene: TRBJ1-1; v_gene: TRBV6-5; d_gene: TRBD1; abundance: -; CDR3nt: TGTGCCAGTTTCAGGGGGCGGACTGAAGCTTTCTTT; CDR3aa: CASFRGRTEAFF
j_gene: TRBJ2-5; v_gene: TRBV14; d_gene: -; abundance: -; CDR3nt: TGTGCCAGCAGCCAAGGACACGGCGGGGAGACCCAGTACTTC; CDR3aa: CASSQGHGGETQYF
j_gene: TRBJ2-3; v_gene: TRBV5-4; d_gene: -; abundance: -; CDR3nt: TGTGCCAGCAAACAGGGAAACACAGATACGCAGTATTTT; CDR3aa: CASKQGNTDTQYF
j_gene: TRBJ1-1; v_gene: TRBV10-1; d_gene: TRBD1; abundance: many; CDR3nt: TGCGCCAGCAGTGAGTGGGGACAGGGCTACACTGAAGCTTTCTTT; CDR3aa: CASSEWGQGYTEAFF
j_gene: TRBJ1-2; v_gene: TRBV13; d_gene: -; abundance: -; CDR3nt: TGTGCCAGCAGCTTAGGTCAGGGTGACTATGGCTACACCTTC; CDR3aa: CASSLGQGDYGYTF
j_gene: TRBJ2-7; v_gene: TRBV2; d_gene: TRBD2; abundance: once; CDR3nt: TGTGCCATCCAAACCGGGGGGAGCGACTACGAGCAGTACTTC; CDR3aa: CAIQTGGSDYEQYF
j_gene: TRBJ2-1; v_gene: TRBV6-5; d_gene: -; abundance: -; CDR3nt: TGTGCCAGCAGGGAAAGACAGAAATACAATGAGCAGTTCTTC; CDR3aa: CASRERQKYNEQFF
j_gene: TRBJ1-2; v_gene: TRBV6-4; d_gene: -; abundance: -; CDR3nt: TGTGCCAGCAGTGACGGCCAGGGTGGTGCCGGCTACACCTTC; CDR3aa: CASSDGQGGAGYTF
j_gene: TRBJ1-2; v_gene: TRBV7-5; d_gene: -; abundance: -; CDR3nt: TGTGCCAGAACGGGGAACTATGGCTACACCTTC; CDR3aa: CARTGNYGYTF
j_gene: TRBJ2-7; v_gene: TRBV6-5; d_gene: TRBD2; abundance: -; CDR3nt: TGTGCCAGCAGTTATCCGGGGACTAGCGGGAAGTCCTCCTTC; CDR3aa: CASSYPGTSGKSSF
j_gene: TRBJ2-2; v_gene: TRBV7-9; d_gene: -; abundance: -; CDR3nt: TGTGCCAGCAGCCCAGGGGAATGGACCGGGGAGCTGTTTTTT; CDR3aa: CASSPGEWTGELFF
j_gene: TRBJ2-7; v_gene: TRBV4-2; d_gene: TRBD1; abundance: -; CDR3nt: TGTGCCAGCAGCCAAGCCCAGGGGGCAGCCTACGAGCAGTACTTC; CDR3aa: CASSQAQGAAYEQYF
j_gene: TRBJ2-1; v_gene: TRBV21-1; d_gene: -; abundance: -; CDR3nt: TGTGCCAGCAGCAAATTGGACACCGATCGGACTAGCGGGACGATCTGGGGCAATGAGCAGTTCTTC; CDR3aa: CASSKLDTDRTSGTIWGNEQFF
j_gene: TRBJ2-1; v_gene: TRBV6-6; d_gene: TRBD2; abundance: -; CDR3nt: TGTGCCAGCAGCCCCGGGGTAGCGGGGGGGCTGGGGAGGTTCTTC; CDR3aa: CASSPGVAGGLGRFF
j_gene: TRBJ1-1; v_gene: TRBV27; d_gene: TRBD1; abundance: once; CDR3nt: TGTGCCAGCAGTGGGACAGAGATCCCTGAAGCTTTCTTT; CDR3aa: CASSGTEIPEAFF
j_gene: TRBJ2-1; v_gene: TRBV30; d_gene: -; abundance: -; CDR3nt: TGTGCCTGGAGTCTTCATAGCGGATACAATGAGCAGTTCTTC; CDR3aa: CAWSLHSGYNEQFF
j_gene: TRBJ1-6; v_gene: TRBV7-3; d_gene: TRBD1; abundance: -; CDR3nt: TGTGCCAGCAGAGAACAGGGGTCAAATTCACCCCTCCACTTT; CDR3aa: CASREQGSNSPLHF
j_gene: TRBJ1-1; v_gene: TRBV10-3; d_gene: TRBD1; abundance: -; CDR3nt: TGTGCCATCAGTGGACAGGGGGCGCGCACTGAAGCTTTCTTT; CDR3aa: CAISGQGARTEAFF
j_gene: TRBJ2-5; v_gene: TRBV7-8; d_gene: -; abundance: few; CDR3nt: TGTGCCAGCAGCTTCTCCGGGGGGCCCTTTGATAACCAGTACTTC; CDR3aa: CASSFSGGPFDNQYF
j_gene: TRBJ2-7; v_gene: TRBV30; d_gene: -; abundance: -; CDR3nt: TGTGCCTGGAGTCCTTTTAGGGGCCCCTACGAGCAGTACTTC; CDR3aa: CAWSPFRGPYEQYF
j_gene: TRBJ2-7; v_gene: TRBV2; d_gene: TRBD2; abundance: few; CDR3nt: TGTGCCAGCAGTGAATTCACTAGCGGGAGGGGGCAGTACTTC; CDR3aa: CASSEFTSGRGQYF
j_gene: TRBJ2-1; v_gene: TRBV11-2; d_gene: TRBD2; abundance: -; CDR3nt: TGTGCCAGCAGCTTTACGGCGGGAGGTGGAAACAATGAGCAGTTCTTC; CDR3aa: CASSFTAGGGNNEQFF
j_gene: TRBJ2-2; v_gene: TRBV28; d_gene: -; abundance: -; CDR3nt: TGTGCCAGCAGTTTGGGGCAGGGGTGGGCGAACACCGGGGAGCTGTTTTTT; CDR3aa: CASSLGQGWANTGELFF
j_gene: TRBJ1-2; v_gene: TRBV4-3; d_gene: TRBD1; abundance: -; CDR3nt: TGCGCCAGCAGCCAAGGTGGGACAGGGGTGAATGGCTACACCTTC; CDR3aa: CASSQGGTGVNGYTF
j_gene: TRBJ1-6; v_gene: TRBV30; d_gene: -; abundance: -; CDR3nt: TGTGCCTGGAGTGTTGATGGAGGGACTGGGCCCTGGGATAATTCACCCCTCCACTTT; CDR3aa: CAWSVDGGTGPWDNSPLHF
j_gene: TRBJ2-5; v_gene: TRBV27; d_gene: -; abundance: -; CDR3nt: TGTGCCAGCAGTTTTGGTAGCGACCAAGAGACCCAGTACTTC; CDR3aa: CASSFGSDQETQYF
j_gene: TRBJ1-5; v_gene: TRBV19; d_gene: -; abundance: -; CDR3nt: TGTGCCAGTAGTATGGCCGTTAGCAATCAGCCCCAGCATTTT; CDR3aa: CASSMAVSNQPQHF
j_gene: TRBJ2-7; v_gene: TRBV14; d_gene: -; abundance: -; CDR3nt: TGTGCCAGCAGCCAAGTACTGGGAGTAGCGTACGAGCAGTACTTC; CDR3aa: CASSQVLGVAYEQYF
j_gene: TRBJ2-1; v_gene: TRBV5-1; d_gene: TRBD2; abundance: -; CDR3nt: TGCGCCAGCAGCCACCCCGGGGGGAATGAGCAGTTCTTC; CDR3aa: CASSHPGGNEQFF
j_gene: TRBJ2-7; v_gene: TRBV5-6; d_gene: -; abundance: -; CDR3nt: TGTGCCAGCAGCTTCAACTACGAGCAGTACTTC; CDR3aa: CASSFNYEQYF
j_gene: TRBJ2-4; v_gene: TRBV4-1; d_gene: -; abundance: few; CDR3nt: TGCGCCAGCAGCCAAGAGGGACCGGGGGATCGGATAGCCAAAAACATTCAGTACTTC; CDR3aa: CASSQEGPGDRIAKNIQYF
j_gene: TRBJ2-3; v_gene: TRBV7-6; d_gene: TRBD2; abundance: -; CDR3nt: TGTGCCAGCAGCTTATTCACTAGCGGGGGGGTCACAGATACGCAGTATTTT; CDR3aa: CASSLFTSGGVTDTQYF
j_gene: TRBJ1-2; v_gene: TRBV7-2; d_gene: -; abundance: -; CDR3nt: TGTGCCAGCAGCTTAGTCTCTGTCGGCGGGGTCTATGGCTACACCTTC; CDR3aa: CASSLVSVGGVYGYTF
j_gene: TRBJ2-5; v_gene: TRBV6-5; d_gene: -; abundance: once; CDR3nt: TGTGCCAGCAGGAGGGAAGCGCGGGAGACCCAGTACTTC; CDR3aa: CASRREARETQYF
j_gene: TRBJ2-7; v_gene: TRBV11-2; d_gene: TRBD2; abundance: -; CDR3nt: TGTGCCAGCAGCCGAAGATTACTAGCGGGGGGAACCTACGAGCAGTACTTC; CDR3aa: CASSRRLLAGGTYEQYF
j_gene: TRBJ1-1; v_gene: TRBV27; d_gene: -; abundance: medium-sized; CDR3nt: TGTGCCAGCAGTTCTACCGGGACATTTGAAGCTTTCTTT; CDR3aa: CASSSTGTFEAFF
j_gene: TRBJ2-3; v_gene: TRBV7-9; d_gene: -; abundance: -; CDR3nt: TGTGCCAGCAGCCCCTCGACACTCCGCACAGATACGCAGTATTTT; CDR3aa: CASSPSTLRTDTQYF
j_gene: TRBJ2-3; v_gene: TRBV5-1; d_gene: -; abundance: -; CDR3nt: TGCGCCAGCAGCCCACAGGGGGGGTACGGATCAACTAGCACAGATACGCAGTATTTT; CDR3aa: CASSPQGGYGSTSTDTQYF
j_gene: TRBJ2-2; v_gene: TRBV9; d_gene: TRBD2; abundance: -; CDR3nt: TGTGCCAGCAGCCCGGGACTAGCGGCATACACCGGGGAGCTGTTTTTT; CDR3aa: CASSPGLAAYTGELFF
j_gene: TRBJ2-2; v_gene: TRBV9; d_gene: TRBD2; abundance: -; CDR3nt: TGTGCCAGCAGCGTAGTACTACTAGCGGGAGTCCCGGCCCAGAACACCGGGGAGCTGTTTTTT; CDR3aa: CASSVVLLAGVPAQNTGELFF
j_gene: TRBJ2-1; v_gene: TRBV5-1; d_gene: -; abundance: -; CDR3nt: TGCGCCAGCAGCTTGGAATACAGGCCGACGGGCAATGAGCAGTTCTTC; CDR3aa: CASSLEYRPTGNEQFF
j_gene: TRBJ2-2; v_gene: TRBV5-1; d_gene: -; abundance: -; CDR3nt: TGCGCCAGCAGCACTATAGCGGCCAACACCGGGGAGCTGTTTTTT; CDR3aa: CASSTIAANTGELFF
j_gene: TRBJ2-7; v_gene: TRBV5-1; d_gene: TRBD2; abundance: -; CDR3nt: TGCGCCAGCAGCTTGCTGGGACTAGCTTACGAGCAGTACTTC; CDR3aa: CASSLLGLAYEQYF
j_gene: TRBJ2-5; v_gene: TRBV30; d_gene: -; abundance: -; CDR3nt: TGTGCCTGGAGTTATGTGGGGGCCCTGGGGGAGACCCAGTACTTC; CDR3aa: CAWSYVGALGETQYF
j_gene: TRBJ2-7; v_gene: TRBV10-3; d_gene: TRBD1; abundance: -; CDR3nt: TGTGCCATCAGCCCCGACAGGGCCGGGCAGTACTTC; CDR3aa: CAISPDRAGQYF
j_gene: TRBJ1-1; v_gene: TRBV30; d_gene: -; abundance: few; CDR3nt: TGTGCCTGGGATAGGGACGGGGGGACTGAAGCTTTCTTT; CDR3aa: CAWDRDGGTEAFF
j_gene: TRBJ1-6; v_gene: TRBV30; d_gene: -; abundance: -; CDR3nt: TGTGCCTGGAGTGAAAGGGGGAGTTCACCCCTCCACTTT; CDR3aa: CAWSERGSSPLHF
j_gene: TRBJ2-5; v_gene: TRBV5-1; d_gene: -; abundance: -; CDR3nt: TGCGCCAGCAGCTTCGAGGGAGGGGGGGAGACCCAGTACTTC; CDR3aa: CASSFEGGGETQYF
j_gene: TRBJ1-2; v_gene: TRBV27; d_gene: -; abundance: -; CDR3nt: TGTGCCAGCAGCCCTGGGGCAAGCCACTATGGCTACACCTTC; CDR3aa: CASSPGASHYGYTF
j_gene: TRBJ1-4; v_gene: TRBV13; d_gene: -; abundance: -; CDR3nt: TGTGCCAGCAGCCCCCGAGGACACTTCGAAAAACTGTTTTTT; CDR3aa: CASSPRGHFEKLFF
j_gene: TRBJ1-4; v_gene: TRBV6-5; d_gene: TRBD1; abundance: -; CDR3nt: TGTGCCAGCAGTTACTCGGACAGGGGTAATGAAAAACTGTTTTTT; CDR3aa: CASSYSDRGNEKLFF
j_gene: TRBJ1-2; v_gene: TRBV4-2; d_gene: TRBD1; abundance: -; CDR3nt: TGTGCCAGCAGCAGGGGACAGGGGATTTATGGCTACACCTTC; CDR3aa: CASSRGQGIYGYTF
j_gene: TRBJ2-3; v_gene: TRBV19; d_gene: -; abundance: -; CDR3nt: TGTGCCAGTAGTATTGCGGCTAGCACAGATACGCAGTATTTT; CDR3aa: CASSIAASTDTQYF
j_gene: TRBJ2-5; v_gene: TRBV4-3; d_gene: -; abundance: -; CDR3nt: TGCGCCAGCAGCCAAGAAAGCCACCTCGAGACCCAGTACTTC; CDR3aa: CASSQESHLETQYF
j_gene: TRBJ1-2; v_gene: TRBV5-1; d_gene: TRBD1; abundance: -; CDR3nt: TGCGCCAGCAGTCATCCTACAGGGGACGGCTACACCTTC; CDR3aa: CASSHPTGDGYTF
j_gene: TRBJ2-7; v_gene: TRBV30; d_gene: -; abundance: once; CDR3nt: TGTGCCTGGAGCCGGGGATCGGACGAGCAGTACTTC; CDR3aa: CAWSRGSDEQYF
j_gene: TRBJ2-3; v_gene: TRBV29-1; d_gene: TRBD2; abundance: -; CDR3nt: TGCAGCGTTGAAGATTTTTTCGCGGGGGGACTAGATACGCAGTATTTT; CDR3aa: CSVEDFFAGGLDTQYF
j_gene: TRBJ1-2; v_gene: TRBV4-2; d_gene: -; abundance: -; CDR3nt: TGTGCCAGCAGCCAAGAGCGATCTGTCCATGGCTACACCTTC; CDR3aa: CASSQERSVHGYTF